This TCR beta chain was identified in a study of graft-versus-host responses after intestinal transplantation (dated by TCRdb to about 2021). Background on the whole study: The transplants that recipients received were multivisceral, liver-intestinal, or isolated intestinal. After intestinal transplantation, graft-versus-host and host-versus-graft alloreactive T cell clones were followed in the graft, circulation and bone marrow using bulk TCR-beta CDR3 sequencing. Samples from a few later patients were sequenced in-house on an Illumina MiSeq with MiXCR processing rather than by the commercial service. All recipients received anti-thymocyte globulin induction followed by maintenance tacrolimus and steroids for approximately 3 years. To identify alloreactive clones, pre-transplant mixed lymphocyte reaction products were sequenced and compared with unstimulated pre-transplant donor and recipient T cells. A cohort of roughly 25 intestinal transplant recipients, including one retransplant, was enrolled, and 3 patients lacking pretransplant specimens were excluded. A peak of at least 4% donor T cells among recipient peripheral blood mononuclear cells was the definition used for donor T cell macrochimerism. Results and caveats for the whole study, not just this receptor: The conclusions were limited by the relatively low number and heterogeneity of the intestinal transplant patients. Early after transplant, peak levels of circulating GvH clones were found to be associated with declines in HvG clones. Patients with donor T cell macrochimerism had high GvH to HvG T cell clonal ratios in their allografts. GvH clones were found in recipient bone marrow, and some of the GvH clones appeared earlier in ileal mucosa or blood, which is consistent with an intestinal mucosal origin.

Intraepithelial and lamina propria lymphocytes were isolated from graft specimens using dithiothreitol, EDTA incubations and collagenase D digestion. Serial intestinal graft biopsy specimens collected up to 600 days after transplant underwent bulk TCR-beta sequencing. A note on this clone: Its cognate antigen has yet to be identified. Base qualities are missing; no much larger clone stands one base away.

The method was the immunoSEQ multiplex PCR assay. High-throughput TCR-beta CDR3 sequencing of genomic DNA from most patients was performed by Adaptive Biotechnologies. Turning to the authors' computational methods: TCR sequencing data for over 15 patients were retrieved from Adaptive's ImmunoSEQ software; a few other patients were processed with MiXCR and VDJtools. Because the origin of CDR3 nucleotide sequences shared between donor and recipient could not be assigned, those sequences were removed. Alloreactive clones required at least 2-fold expansion over unstimulated cells and minimum CFSE-low frequency of 0.002% (template counts) or 0.001% (read counts). A clone was considered mappable if detected in the sequenced pre-transplant spleen, lymph node, or MLR CFSE-low populations of the donor or recipient. Cumulative frequency of alloreactive clones was calculated as a percentage of all sequences weighted by copy number. Held by TCRdb, this immuneACCESS table contains in-frame sequences only and omits some clones. Under half of the omission traces to an unresolved V gene where checked; the cause of the rest is unknown. The DNA was the basis for D and trimming; V, J and clone size are from that table. The sample contains some 29,000 clones, over 60% of them found a single time. The ten top clones hold 3% to 3.5% of the sample.

This specimen consisted of ileum tissue, obtained 98 days after intestinal transplantation. The sequence was collected from a human patient who received an intestinal transplant, so some T cells may come from the graft donor.

The CDR3 sequence is CASGGRSNQPQHF. The bases are TGTGCCTCGGGGGGGCGTAGCAATCAGCCCCAGCATTTT. The rearranged segments are TRBV28 and TRBJ1-5; a tentative D call is TRBD1 (6 bases match). At the junction V is shortened by 11 bases and J by 0 bases, with 11 bases in between. The CDR3 holds 13 amino acids from the cysteine to the phenylalanine. Kept here is only the CDR3 DNA, which spans 39 bases and is read in frame from base 1. Taken from the germline V gene, the CDR1 and CDR2 loops are MDHEN and SYDVKM.